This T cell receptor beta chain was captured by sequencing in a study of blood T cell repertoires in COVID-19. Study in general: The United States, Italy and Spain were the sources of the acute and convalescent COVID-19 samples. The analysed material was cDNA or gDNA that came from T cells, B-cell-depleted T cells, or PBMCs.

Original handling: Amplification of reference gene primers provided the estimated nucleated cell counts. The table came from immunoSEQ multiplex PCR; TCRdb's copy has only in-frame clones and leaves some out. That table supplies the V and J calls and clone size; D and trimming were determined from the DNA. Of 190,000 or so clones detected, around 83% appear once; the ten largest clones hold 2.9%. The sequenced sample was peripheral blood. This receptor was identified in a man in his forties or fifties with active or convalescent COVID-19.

CDR3 sequence reads: CASTARFQGGSPLHF. CDR3 DNA sequence: TGTGCCAGCACCGCGAGGTTCCAAGGCGGTTCACCCCTCCACTTT. The V gene is TRBV5-5, the J gene TRBJ1-6, with D unclear. The germline CDR1 and CDR2 sequences are SGHKS and YYEKEE (reference sequence). Trimming cost V 6 bases and J 9 bases, with 19 bases left between them. The CDR3 length is 15 residues.